This passage covers 24 T cell receptor beta chains from one sample sequenced in a study of cytomegalovirus exposure and HLA in healthy donors (dated by TCRdb to about 2017). Receptors were amplified or captured by the immunoSEQ multiplex PCR assay. The multiplex PCR relied on a mix of 60 forward primers for TCR Vbeta segments and 13 reverse primers for TCR Jbeta segments. This immuneACCESS table, as held by TCRdb, lists in-frame sequences with V and J called but not all clones. Of the missing ones, under half trace to an unresolved V gene in checked studies; the others have no known cause. This sample holds about 160,000 clones; approximately 82% were observed only once. Over 1.1% of the sample comes from the top ten. The sequenced sample consisted of PBMCs. The receptor source for this set is a male donor in good health and CMV-seronegative.

The chain uses TRBV7-8 and TRBJ1-1; D is perhaps TRBD1 (5 bases). The ends were cut back, 5 bases at V and 1 base at J, with 14 bases in the middle. The CDR3 runs to 15 residues. Germline-derived CDR1 and CDR2 are SGHVS and FQNEAQ. The CDR3 region is CASSQQVLPNTEAFF. The CDR3 coding sequence is TGTGCCAGCAGCCAACAGGTCCTCCCGAACACTGAAGCTTTCTTT.

The gene calls are TRBV18 and TRBJ2-7, with 8 bases fitting TRBD1. V lost 2 bases and J lost 6; bases outside the gene matches: 12. The CDR3 consists of 16 residues. CDR1 and CDR2 (germline): KGHSH, LQKENI. This chain's CDR3 is CASSPNKDRASAEQYF. DNA of the CDR3: TGTGCCAGCTCACCAAATAAGGACAGGGCTTCTGCCGAGCAGTACTTC.

The chain links TRBV4-3 to TRBJ1-4; D may be TRBD1 (5 bases). The V end lost 0 bases, the J end lost 16 bases, and 15 bases lay between the germline ends. This CDR3 is built from 13 residues. Germline V CDR1 and CDR2: LGHNA, YSLEER. CDR3 amino acids: CASSQELGGSTFF. As DNA, the CDR3 is TGCGCCAGCAGCCAAGAATTGGGGGGGTCGACGTTTTTT.

This clone was recorded only once. This chain joins TRBV6-1 and TRBJ1-5, with TRBD1 matching over 8 bases. This CDR3 is 19 amino acids long. Trimming removed 2 bases from V and 0 bases from J; junction bases left unmatched: 12. CDR1 is MNHNS, CDR2 SASEGT, per germline. The CDR3 loop is CASSEILGQGYYSNQPQHF. The CDR3 region has the DNA TGTGCCAGCAGTGAAATACTAGGACAGGGATATTATAGCAATCAGCCCCAGCATTTT.

This chain links TRBV7-8 with TRBJ1-1; D is unclear. The CDR3 is made up of 15 amino acids. V lost 6 bases, J lost 4 bases, and 18 bases lay in between. Germline-derived CDR1 and CDR2 are SGHVS and FQNEAQ. CDR3 amino acids: CASRLTSLYGTEAFF. DNA for the CDR3: TGTGCCAGCAGATTAACATCCCTTTATGGCACTGAAGCTTTCTTT.

The chain is built from TRBV6-1 and TRBJ1-1; TRBD1 aligns across 8 bases. Germline CDR1 reads MNHNS; CDR2 reads SASEGT. The CDR3 is 15 amino acids. V shed 6 bases and J 1 base; nucleotides not matched to a gene: 7. The CDR3 is CASRGQGGTNTEAFF. The CDR3 DNA reads TGTGCCAGCAGAGGACAGGGTGGGACGAACACTGAAGCTTTCTTT.

The chain recombines TRBV5-1 with TRBJ2-5; the D gene is possibly TRBD2 (6 bases). CDR1 is SGHRS and CDR2 is YFSETQ in the germline V gene. Trimming pared 2 bases from V and 1 base from J, leaving 12 bases between. The CDR3 is 15 residues long. As DNA, the CDR3 is TGCGCCAGCAGCTTTTTCCTGGGGGGCCAAGAGACCCAGTACTTC. Translating gives CASSFFLGGQETQYF. Using reference TRBV5-1 and TRBJ2-5 for the parts outside the CDR3, the full variable domain is KAGVTQTPRYLIKTRGQQVTLSCSPISGHRSVSWYQQTPGQGLQFLFEYFSETQRNKGNFPGRFSGRQFSNSRSEMNVSTLELGDSALYLCASSFFLGGQETQYFGPGTRLLVL.

This chain uses TRBV7-2 with TRBJ1-6, with 9 bases matching TRBD1. The CDR3 is made up of 14 amino acids. Germline V gene sequence: CDR1 SGHTA, CDR2 FQGNSA. Trimming took 5 bases from V and 10 from J; bases not matched to a gene: 6. CDR3 amino acids: CASSNDRGRSPLHF. In DNA form, the CDR3 reads TGTGCCAGCAGCAATGACAGGGGGAGGTCACCCCTCCACTTT. Combining the CDR3 with reference TRBV7-2 and TRBJ1-6 gives the whole variable domain GAGVSQSPSNKVTEKGKDVELRCDPISGHTALYWYRQSLGQGLEFLIYFQGNSAPDKSGLPSDRFSAERTGGSVSTLTIQRTQQEDSAVYLCASSNDRGRSPLHFGNGTRLTVT.

CDR3 protein: CASSPGQGLTDTQYF. The CDR3, as DNA: TGTGCCAGCAGCCCGGGACAGGGGCTCACAGATACGCAGTATTTT. The J gene is TRBJ2-3, the V gene TRBV6-1; 10 bases line up with TRBD1. Germline lookup yields CDR1 MNHNS and CDR2 SASEGT. The CDR3 loop spans 15 amino acids. The ends lost 6 bases at V and 2 bases at J; junction bases unmatched: 5.

This chain joins TRBV28 and TRBJ1-2; D gene ambiguous. Trimming pared 6 bases from V and 0 bases from J, leaving 14 bases between. Germline V gives CDR1 MDHEN, CDR2 SYDVKM. This CDR3 comprises 15 residues. CDR3 coding DNA: TGTGCCAGCAGCCTAACGACACACACTAACTATGGCTACACCTTC. It codes for CASSLTTHTNYGYTF.

The chain carries TRBV28 and TRBJ2-7, with D possibly being TRBD2 (5 bases). The CDR3 has 14 amino acids. V gave up 5 bases and J gave up 0 bases, with 11 bases separating them. Germline assignment: CDR1 MDHEN and CDR2 SYDVKM. The CDR3 sequence is CASSMRANSYEQYF. As DNA, the CDR3 is TGTGCCAGCAGTATGAGGGCTAACTCCTACGAGCAGTACTTC.

This chain connects TRBV7-2 to TRBJ2-4; 13 bases map to TRBD2. Germline V gene sequence: CDR1 SGHTA, CDR2 FQGNSA. This CDR3 region has 19 residues. Trimming took 7 bases from V and 3 from J; bases not matched to a gene: 15. Written as DNA, the CDR3 is TGTGCCAGCACCAAGACTAGCGGGAGGTTTGGGGACGGCAAAAACATTCAGTACTTC. The encoded protein is CASTKTSGRFGDGKNIQYF.

The chain combines TRBV19 with TRBJ2-7; TRBD2 aligns across 9 bases. Germline lookup yields CDR1 LNHDA and CDR2 SQIVND (reference sequence). V shed 6 bases and J 6 bases; nucleotides not matched to a gene: 9. The CDR3 loop spans 14 amino acids. The CDR3 sequence is CASRSSSGMSEQYF. CDR3 nucleotides: TGTGCCAGTAGATCATCTAGCGGGATGTCCGAGCAGTACTTC.

The genes are TRBV5-1 and TRBJ2-7; 10 positions match TRBD2. V was clipped by 0 bases and J by 0 bases; unmatched bases: 3. The CDR3 runs to 16 residues. CDR1 SGHRS and CDR2 YFSETQ come from the germline V gene. In DNA, the CDR3 is TGCGCCAGCAGCTTGGCGACTAGCGGGTTCTCCTACGAGCAGTACTTC. Encoded protein: CASSLATSGFSYEQYF.

The chain recombines TRBV7-2 with TRBJ1-4; a possible D gene is TRBD1 (6 bases). This CDR3 has 15 residues. Germline CDR1 and CDR2: SGHTA and FQGNSA. V lost 5 bases to trimming and J lost 8 bases, with 18 bases between them. The CDR3 DNA is TGTGCCAGCAGCCGCGACGGGAACAGGGACGAAAAACTGTTTTTT. Its protein product is CASSRDGNRDEKLFF.

Only one count was recorded for this clone. The V and J genes are TRBV2 and TRBJ1-2, with unresolved D. V was pared by 3 bases and J by 1 base, with 6 bases between. This CDR3 comprises 13 residues. Germline CDR1 reads SNHLY; CDR2 reads FYNNEI. The CDR3 DNA reads TGTGCCAGCAGTGATTACGGTAACTATGGCTACACCTTC. Amino acid sequence: CASSDYGNYGYTF.

This clone was observed a few times. V and J are TRBV7-2 and TRBJ1-2; TRBD1 agrees at 8 bases. Germline V gives CDR1 SGHTA, CDR2 FQGNSA. J was trimmed by 8 bases and V by 1 base; bases with no gene match: 9. This CDR3 spans 15 amino acids. The CDR3 nucleotides are TGTGCCAGCAGCTTAGGGGTAGGACAGGGACGGGGCTACACCTTC. This sequence encodes CASSLGVGQGRGYTF.

This rearrangement joins TRBV25-1 to TRBJ1-2; TRBD1 matches 8 bases. V shed 8 bases, J shed 6 bases, and the junction held 5 bases outside the gene matches. Germline CDR1 is MGHDK and CDR2 is SYGVNS. This CDR3 is 12 amino acids long. The CDR3 sequence is CASGQGVDGYTF. The DNA for the CDR3 is TGTGCCAGCGGACAGGGAGTAGATGGCTACACCTTC.

This clone was picked up a small number of times. Here the CDR3 reads CASSRDYYEQYF. The DNA for the CDR3 is TGTGCCAGCAGCCGGGACTACTACGAGCAGTACTTC. The rearrangement joins TRBV11-2 to TRBJ2-7; TRBD2 aligns across 7 bases. CDR1 is SGHAT, CDR2 FQNNGV, per germline. The CDR3 is 12 amino acids. V lost 5 bases and J lost 3; bases outside the gene matches: 1.

V gene TRBV28 combines with J gene TRBJ1-1; the D is unclear. Looked up from germline, CDR1 is MDHEN and CDR2 is SYDVKM. The CDR3 is made up of 15 amino acids. The germline V and J ends were trimmed by 5 bases and 4 bases, with 17 bases remaining between them. Written as DNA, the CDR3 is TGTGCCAGCAGTCCGCGACGGAGGATGAGCACTGAAGCTTTCTTT. This translates into CASSPRRRMSTEAFF.

This chain uses TRBV30 with TRBJ2-1; D may be TRBD2 (6 bases). CDR3 size: 13 residues. V shed 2 bases and J shed 9 bases, with 14 bases lying between them. In germline, CDR1 is GTSNPN, CDR2 SVGIG (reference sequence). CDR3 in amino acids: CAWSREEVLEQFF. In DNA, the CDR3 is TGTGCCTGGAGTAGGGAGGAGGTCCTTGAGCAGTTCTTC.

V gene TRBV7-3 combines with J gene TRBJ1-3; 11 bases are a match to TRBD1. V lost 6 bases to trimming and J lost 4 bases; unmatched junction nucleotides: 8. This CDR3 comprises 16 residues. Germline V gene lookup returns CDR1 SGHTA and CDR2 FQGTGA. Here the CDR3 reads CASSPDRGHQGNTIYF. The CDR3 bases are TGTGCCAGCAGTCCGGACAGGGGGCATCAAGGAAACACCATATATTTT.

This chain uses TRBV2 with TRBJ2-1; no firm D call. Trimming pared 2 bases from V and 7 bases from J, leaving 9 bases between. CDR1 is SNHLY and CDR2 is FYNNEI in the germline V gene. CDR3 length: 13 residues. The CDR3: CASSEWSKNEQFF. CDR3 sequence (DNA): TGTGCCAGCAGTGAATGGAGCAAGAATGAGCAGTTCTTC.

This clone appeared a single time. The V call is TRBV7-8, the J call TRBJ2-7; 9 positions agree with TRBD1. This CDR3 region has 15 residues. The ends lost 5 bases at V and 6 bases at J; junction bases unmatched: 11. The germline gives CDR1 SGHVS, CDR2 FQNEAQ. The CDR3 sequence: CASSKNRDRVREQYF. The CDR3 DNA sequence: TGTGCCAGCAGCAAAAACCGGGACAGGGTTCGCGAGCAGTACTTC.